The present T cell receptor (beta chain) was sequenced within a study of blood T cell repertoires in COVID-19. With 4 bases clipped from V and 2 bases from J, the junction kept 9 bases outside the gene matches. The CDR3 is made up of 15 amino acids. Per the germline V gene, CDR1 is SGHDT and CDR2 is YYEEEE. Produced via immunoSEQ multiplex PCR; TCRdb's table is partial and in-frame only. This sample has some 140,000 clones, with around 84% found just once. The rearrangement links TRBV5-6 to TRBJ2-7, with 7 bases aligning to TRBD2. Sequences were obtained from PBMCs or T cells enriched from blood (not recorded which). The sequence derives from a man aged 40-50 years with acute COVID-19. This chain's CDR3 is CASSPTPSGTYEQYF. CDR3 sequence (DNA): TGTGCCAGCAGCCCCACCCCTAGCGGAACCTACGAGCAGTACTTC.